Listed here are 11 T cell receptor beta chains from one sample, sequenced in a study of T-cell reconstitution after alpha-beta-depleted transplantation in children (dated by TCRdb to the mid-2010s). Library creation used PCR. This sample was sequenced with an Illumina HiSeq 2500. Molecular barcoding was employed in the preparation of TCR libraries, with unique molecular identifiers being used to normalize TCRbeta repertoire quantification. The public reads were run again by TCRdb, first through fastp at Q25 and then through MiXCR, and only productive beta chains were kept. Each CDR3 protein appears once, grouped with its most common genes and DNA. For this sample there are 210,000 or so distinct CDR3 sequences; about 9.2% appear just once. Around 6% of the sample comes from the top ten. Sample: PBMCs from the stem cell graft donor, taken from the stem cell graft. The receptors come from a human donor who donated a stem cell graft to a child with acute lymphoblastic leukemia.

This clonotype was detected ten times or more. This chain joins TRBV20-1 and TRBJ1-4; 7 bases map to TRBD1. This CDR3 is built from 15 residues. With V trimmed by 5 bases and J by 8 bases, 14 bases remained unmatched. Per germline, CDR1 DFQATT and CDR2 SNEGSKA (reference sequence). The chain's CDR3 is CSAPDLRQGGEKLFF. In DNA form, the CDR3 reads TGCAGTGCTCCCGATCTTCGACAGGGAGGGGAAAAACTGTTTTTT.

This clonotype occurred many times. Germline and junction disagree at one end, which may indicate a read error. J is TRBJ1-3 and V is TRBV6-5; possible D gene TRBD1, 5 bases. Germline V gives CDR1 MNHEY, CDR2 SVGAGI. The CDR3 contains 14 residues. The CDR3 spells CASSSGTDWTSAFF. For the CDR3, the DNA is TGTGCCAGCAGTTCTGGGACGGATTGGACTTCGGCGTTCTTT.

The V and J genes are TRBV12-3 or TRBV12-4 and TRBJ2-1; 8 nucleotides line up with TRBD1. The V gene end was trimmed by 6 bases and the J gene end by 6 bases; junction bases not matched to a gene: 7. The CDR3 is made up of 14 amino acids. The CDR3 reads CASSNPGGLNEQFF. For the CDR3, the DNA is TGTGCCAGCAGCAACCCAGGGGGCCTCAATGAGCAGTTCTTC.

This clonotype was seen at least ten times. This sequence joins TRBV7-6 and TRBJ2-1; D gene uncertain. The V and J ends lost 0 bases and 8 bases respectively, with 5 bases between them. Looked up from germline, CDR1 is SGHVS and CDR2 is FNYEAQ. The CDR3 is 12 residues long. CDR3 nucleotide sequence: TGTGCCAGCAGCTTAGCTGAGTATGAGCAGTTCTTC. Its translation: CASSLAEYEQFF.

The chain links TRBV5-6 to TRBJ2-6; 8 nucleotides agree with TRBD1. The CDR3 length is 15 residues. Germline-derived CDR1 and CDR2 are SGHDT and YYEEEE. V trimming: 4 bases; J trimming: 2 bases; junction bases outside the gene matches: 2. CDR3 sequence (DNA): TGTGCCAGCAGCGGGACAGGAGCTGGGGCCAACGTCCTGACTTTC. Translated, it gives CASSGTGAGANVLTF. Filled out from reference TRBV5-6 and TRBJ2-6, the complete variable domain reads DAGVTQSPTHLIKTRGQQVTLRCSPKSGHDTVSWYQQALGQGPQFIFQYYEEEERQRGNFPDRFSGHQFPNYSSELNVNALLLGDSALYLCASSGTGAGANVLTFGAGSRLTVL.

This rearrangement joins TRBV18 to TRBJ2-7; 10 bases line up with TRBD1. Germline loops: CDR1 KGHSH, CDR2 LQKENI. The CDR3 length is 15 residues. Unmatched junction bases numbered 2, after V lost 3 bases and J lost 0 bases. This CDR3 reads CASSPGTGASYEQYF. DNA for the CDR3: TGTGCCAGCTCACCCGGGACAGGGGCCTCCTACGAGCAGTACTTC.

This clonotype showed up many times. The CDR3 sequence is CASSDGRGLNQPQHF. The CDR3 nucleotides are TGTGCCAGCAGCGATGGCCGGGGCCTGAATCAGCCCCAGCATTTT. This chain links TRBV7-9 with TRBJ1-5; D possibly corresponds to TRBD1 (5 bases). This CDR3 region has 15 residues. The germline CDR1 and CDR2 sequences are SEHNR and FQNEAQ (reference sequence). V lost 5 bases and J 4 bases, leaving 15 bases between the germline ends.

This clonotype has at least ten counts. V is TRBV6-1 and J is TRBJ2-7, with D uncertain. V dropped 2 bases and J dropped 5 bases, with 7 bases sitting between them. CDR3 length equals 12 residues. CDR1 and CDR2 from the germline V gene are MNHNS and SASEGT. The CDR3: CASSERNNEQYF. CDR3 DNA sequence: TGTGCCAGCAGTGAAAGAAACAACGAGCAGTACTTC.

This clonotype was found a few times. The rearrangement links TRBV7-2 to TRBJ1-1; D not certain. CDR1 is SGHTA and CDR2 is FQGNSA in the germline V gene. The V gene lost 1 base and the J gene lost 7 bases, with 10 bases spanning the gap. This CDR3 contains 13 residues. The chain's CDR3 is CASSLEQLSEAFF. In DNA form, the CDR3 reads TGTGCCAGCAGCTTAGAACAGCTTAGTGAAGCTTTCTTT. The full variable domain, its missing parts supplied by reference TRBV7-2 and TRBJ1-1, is GAGVSQSPSNKVTEKGKDVELRCDPISGHTALYWYRQSLGQGLEFLIYFQGNSAPDKSGLPSDRFSAERTGGSVSTLTIQRTQQEDSAVYLCASSLEQLSEAFFGQGTRLTVV.

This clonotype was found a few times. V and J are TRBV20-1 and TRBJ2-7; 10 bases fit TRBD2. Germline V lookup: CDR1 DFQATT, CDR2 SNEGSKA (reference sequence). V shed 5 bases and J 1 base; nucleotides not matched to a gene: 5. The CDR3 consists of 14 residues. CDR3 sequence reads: CSASSGGASYEQYF. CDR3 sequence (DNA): TGCAGTGCTTCTAGCGGGGGAGCTTCCTACGAGCAGTACTTC.

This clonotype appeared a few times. The CDR3 protein is CSVRTSGGASIRNEQFF. The DNA for the CDR3 is TGCAGCGTGCGGACTAGCGGGGGGGCCTCTATTCGGAATGAGCAGTTCTTC. The chain uses TRBV29-1 and TRBJ2-1; 15 nucleotides match TRBD2. Losses at the gene ends were 6 bases for V and 7 bases for J; bases not matched to a gene: 13. There are 17 residues in the CDR3. CDR1 and CDR2 (germline): SQVTM, ANQGSEA.